The present TCR beta chain was sequenced within a study of CD8+ T cells in alopecia areata. Whole-study context: Tofacitinib was taken orally by treated patients, and the dose was 5 to 10 mg twice daily.

With regard to this clone: As yet, its antigen is unknown.

J gave up 4 bases and V 2 bases, and 6 bases lay outside the gene matches. The CDR3 spans 15 residues. CDR1 and CDR2 (germline): SQVTM, ANQGSEA. Regarding the study as a whole: Mouse data revealed clearer TCR sharing than patient data did, a gap possibly tied to HLA.

Sampling of alopecia areata patients yielded lesional scalp punch biopsies as well as peripheral blood. Extracted RNA was reverse transcribed, and the resulting cDNA served as sequencing template. Sequenced by immunoSEQ multiplex PCR; TCRdb stores in-frame clones only, minus some. The repertoire holds about 200,000 clones, with approximately 61% as singletons. This receptor was identified in a human donor with alopecia areata. The sequencing here drew on CD4+ T cells sorted from blood, taken at week 0. This chain uses TRBV29-1 with TRBJ2-1, with TRBD2 matching over 9 bases. CDR3 in amino acids: CSVETRLAVYNEQFF. CDR3 nucleotides: TGCAGCGTTGAAACTCGACTAGCGGTATACAATGAGCAGTTCTTC.